The 5 T cell receptor beta chains listed next were all sequenced from one sample in a study of molecular identifiers for immune sequencing clone quantification. Each CDR3 protein gets one entry after TCRdb re-called the PCR reads with MiXCR. This table has around 89,000 distinct CDR3 sequences, under 20% appearing once. Sequencing was performed on naive CD8+ T cells from blood, with Jurkat cell RNA spiked in. Sample subset: FACS-sorted CD8+CD4-CCR7+CD45RA+ naive T cells. These receptors were obtained from a human donor in good health. Some libraries in this study had Jurkat cell RNA spiked in.

This clonotype was observed many times. The chain is built from TRBV12-3 or TRBV12-4 and TRBJ2-3; a weak D match, TRBD2 (6 bases). CDR3 size: 13 residues. Deletions cut 6 bases from V and 4 bases from J, with 11 bases between. This CDR3 reads CASSRGAADTQYF. In nucleotides, the CDR3 is TGTGCCAGCAGCCGCGGGGCGGCAGATACGCAGTATTTT.

This clonotype has ten or more counts. A junction end diverges from the germline sequence, so it may reflect a read error. V gene TRBV6-2 or TRBV6-3 combines with J gene TRBJ1-1; tentatively, D is TRBD1 (6 bases). The germline gives CDR1 MNHEY, CDR2 SVGEGT. CDR3 size: 17 residues. CDR3 nucleotides: TGTGCCAGCAGTCCAAACGCCCAGGGGATTCTGAACACTGGAGCTTTCTTT. Translation: CASSPNAQGILNTGAFF.

The chain recombines TRBV13 with TRBJ1-1, with D tentatively TRBD1 (6 bases). The ends were cut back, 8 bases at V and 1 base at J, with 20 bases in the middle. CDR3 length: 16 amino acids. Germline CDR1 and CDR2: PRHDT and FYEKMQ (reference sequence). This CDR3 reads CASGLQGGVRNTEAFF. In DNA form, the CDR3 reads TGTGCCAGCGGATTACAGGGAGGGGTTCGGAACACTGAAGCTTTCTTT. The full variable domain, in which reference TRBV13 and TRBJ1-1 provide the parts outside the CDR3, is AAGVIQSPRHLIKEKRETATLKCYPIPRHDTVYWYQQGPGQDPQFLISFYEKMQSDKGSIPDRFSAQQFSDYHSELNMSSLELGDSALYFCASGLQGGVRNTEAFFGQGTRLTVV.

This clonotype was seen at least ten times. This rearrangement joins TRBV6-5 to TRBJ2-7; perhaps D is TRBD1 or TRBD2 (6 bases each). Trimming removed 7 bases from V and 2 bases from J, with 15 bases in between. Germline CDR1 MNHEY, CDR2 SVGAGI. The CDR3 contains 14 residues. In nucleotides, the CDR3 is TGTGCCAGCAATCATGGGGGGCTGGCCTACGAGCAGTACTTC. It specifies CASNHGGLAYEQYF.

This clonotype was observed at least ten times. At one end the junction does not follow the germline gene, possibly because of a read error. The chain couples TRBV29-1 to TRBJ2-5, with D perhaps matching TRBD1 or TRBD2 (5 bases each). Germline V gene lookup returns CDR1 SQVTM and CDR2 ANQGSEA. The CDR3 has 13 amino acids. The DNA for the CDR3 is TGCAGGGCCGAGGTAGGGACCGTCAACGAAGGCATCTTC. Translating gives CRAEVGTVNEGIF.